This TCR beta chain was obtained from a study of OX40 agonist ivuxolimab in advanced cancers. A note on this clone: The antigen is unknown.

J gave up 5 bases and V 3 bases, and 6 bases lay outside the gene matches. CDR1 is SGHTA and CDR2 is FQGNSA in the germline V gene. The CDR3 is made up of 14 amino acids. TCRdb's table, derived via immunoSEQ multiplex PCR, lists solely in-frame clones and lacks some. The sample has some 50,000 clones, 60% to 80% seen once. Whole-study results and caveats: Some patients without response likewise showed low normalized clonal expansion. Undetermined was the antigen specificity of the expanded peripheral T cells. On average, a greater number of expanded clones characterised CD8+ T cells relative to CD4+.

The chain recombines TRBV7-2 with TRBJ2-7, with 8 bases identical to TRBD1. The input for sequencing was CD4+ or CD8+ T cells sorted from blood, taken in a trial of the OX40 agonist ivuxolimab. This TCR came from an adult with an advanced solid tumor such as melanoma, head and neck, liver or kidney cancer. The CDR3 bases are TGTGCCAGCAGCTTCGGACAGGGTATGAACGAGCAGTACTTC. Amino acids: CASSFGQGMNEQYF. The variable domain in full, with the rest retrieved from reference TRBV7-2 and TRBJ2-7, is GAGVSQSPSNKVTEKGKDVELRCDPISGHTALYWYRQSLGQGLEFLIYFQGNSAPDKSGLPSDRFSAERTGGSVSTLTIQRTQQEDSAVYLCASSFGQGMNEQYFGPGTRLTVT.